The next 13 T cell receptor beta chains were all read from a single sample in a study of monozygotic twins with inflammatory bowel disease. TCRdb reprocessed the 5' RACE reads, with one entry per CDR3 protein and no DNA. The listing contains 400,000 to 500,000 distinct CDR3 sequences. The sample consisted of blood. The receptor set was obtained from a human donor with ulcerative colitis or Crohn's disease, or a healthy co-twin of an affected twin (not recorded which).

This rearrangement joins TRBV4-3 to TRBJ2-6. The CDR3 loop spans 14 amino acids. Germline V gene data show CDR1 as LGHNA and CDR2 as YSLEER. CDR3 in amino acids: CASSQRNGANVLTF.

The V gene is TRBV28, the J gene TRBJ2-3. The CDR3 sequence is 11 residues long. CDR1 and CDR2 from the germline V gene are MDHEN and SYDVKM. The CDR3 loop is CASSPKDTQYF.

The chain carries TRBV20-1 and TRBJ2-3; the TCRdb D gene call, TRBD1, has no DNA to confirm it. The germline V gene has CDR1 DFQATT and CDR2 SNEGSKA (reference sequence). This CDR3 contains 14 residues. CDR3 region: CSASAGGEGDTQYF.

The CDR3 protein is CASSFSQGEQYF. The gene calls are TRBV12-3 or TRBV12-4 and TRBJ2-7; TCRdb proposes TRBD1, but this gene call is untestable without DNA. The CDR3 is 12 amino acids.

CDR3 region: CASSPQQGRYEQYF. This chain links TRBV19 with TRBJ2-7; TCRdb names TRBD1, which stays unverified in the absence of DNA. The CDR3 spans 14 residues. The germline V gene has CDR1 LNHDA and CDR2 SQIVND (reference sequence).

This chain links TRBV30 with TRBJ2-2; TCRdb picks TRBD2, but there is no DNA to check that call. This CDR3 spans 15 amino acids. Germline-derived CDR1 and CDR2 are GTSNPN and SVGIG (reference sequence). CDR3 region: CAWTRAGINTGELFF. The full variable domain, completed using reference TRBV30 and TRBJ2-2, is SQTIHQWPATLVQPVGSPLSLECTVEGTSNPNLYWYRQAAGRGLQLLFYSVGIGQISSEVPQNLSASRPQDRQFILSSKKLLLSDSGFYLCAWTRAGINTGELFFGEGSRLTVL.

The chain uses TRBV5-8 and TRBJ2-5; TCRdb selects TRBD1, and the lack of DNA leaves this call unchecked. Germline V lookup: CDR1 SGHTS, CDR2 YDEGEE. The CDR3 consists of 14 residues. This CDR3 is CASSFRDVGGAQYF. The whole variable domain, filled in from reference TRBV5-8 and TRBJ2-5, reads EAGVTQSPTHLIKTRGQQATLRCSPISGHTSVYWYQQALGLGLQFLLWYDEGEERNRGNFPPRFSGRQFPNYSSELNVNALELEDSALYLCASSFRDVGGAQYFGPGTRLLVL.

The gene calls are TRBV28 and TRBJ1-5; TCRdb's D call, TRBD1, is unchecked because there is no DNA. Germline V gene lookup returns CDR1 MDHEN and CDR2 SYDVKM. There are 17 residues in the CDR3. CDR3 in amino acids: CASSSNPGQGANQPQHF.

The chain is built from TRBV7-2 and TRBJ2-4; there is no DNA to check the TCRdb D call of TRBD1. The germline CDR1 and CDR2 sequences are SGHTA and FQGNSA. The CDR3 is 13 amino acids. The CDR3 is CASSTGGANIQYF.

The V and J genes are TRBV6-6 and TRBJ2-7. CDR1 is MNHNY and CDR2 is SVGAGI in the germline V gene (reference sequence). The CDR3 runs 14 residues. The CDR3 loop is CASSPSADSYEQYF.

The chain couples TRBV20-1 to TRBJ2-3; TCRdb returns TRBD1, unconfirmable since there is no DNA. Germline CDR1 DFQATT, CDR2 SNEGSKA (reference sequence). The CDR3 totals 12 residues. The CDR3 loop is CSAIDREDTQYF.

The chain joins TRBV20-1 to TRBJ1-1; without DNA, the TCRdb call of TRBD1 cannot be checked. Germline loops: CDR1 DFQATT, CDR2 SNEGSKA (reference sequence). This CDR3 is built from 16 residues. The CDR3 here is CSARSGQGGTGTEAFF.

V and J are TRBV12-3 or TRBV12-4 and TRBJ1-5; there is no DNA to check the TCRdb D call of TRBD1. This CDR3 has 15 amino acids. The CDR3 region is CASSHGGDSNQPQHF.